The 25 T cell receptor beta chains below all came from one sample that was sequenced in a study of blood T cell repertoires in COVID-19 (dated by TCRdb to the early 2020s). Libraries came from the immunoSEQ multiplex PCR assay. TCRdb re-hosts the immuneACCESS table, in-frame sequences only. Its copies lack some clones; in the studies checked, an unresolved V gene accounts for under half of them, and the cause for the rest is not known. The sample table records about 290,000 clones; around nine tenths of these occur just once. Together, the top ten hold 11% of the sample. The sample taken for sequencing was peripheral blood. The receptors stem from a woman aged 25 to 45 with COVID-19, enrolled during active disease.

The chain joins TRBV29-1 to TRBJ2-1, with a possible D match to TRBD2 (5 bases). V gave up 5 bases and J gave up 0 bases, with 14 bases separating them. CDR1 and CDR2 (germline): SQVTM, ANQGSEA. The CDR3 spans 15 residues. CDR3 protein: CSVRDRGSSYNEQFF. CDR3 sequence (DNA): TGCAGCGTTAGAGACCGGGGTAGCTCCTACAATGAGCAGTTCTTC.

This clone was recorded a few times. The chain links TRBV27 to TRBJ2-1, with D possibly TRBD1 on 6 matching bases. The germline gives CDR1 MNHEY, CDR2 SMNVEV (reference sequence). Trimming shortened V by 7 bases and J by 3 bases, and 19 bases separated the two germline ends. The CDR3 consists of 16 residues. The CDR3 is CASTIRGGFNYNEQFF. The CDR3 bases are TGTGCCAGCACTATAAGAGGGGGTTTCAACTACAATGAGCAGTTCTTC.

The chain is built from TRBV28 and TRBJ1-6, with D possibly TRBD1 on 5 matching bases. Trimming stripped 8 bases from V and 10 bases from J, with 15 bases between. The CDR3 spans 13 residues. Germline V gene data show CDR1 as MDHEN and CDR2 as SYDVKM. The CDR3 nucleotides read TGTGCCAGCCGTCTGGGGGGGAACTCACCCCTCCACTTT. Its protein is CASRLGGNSPLHF.

V gene TRBV10-1 combines with J gene TRBJ2-1; 7 nucleotides align to TRBD1. CDR1 is WNHNN and CDR2 is SYGVQD in the germline V gene (reference sequence). The trim removed 8 bases at V and 5 bases at J, leaving 6 bases unmatched. The CDR3 has 13 amino acids. The CDR3 sequence: CASQQGLNNEQFF. DNA for the CDR3: TGCGCCAGCCAACAGGGGTTAAACAATGAGCAGTTCTTC.

V usage is TRBV27 and J usage is TRBJ1-5; 9 nucleotides match TRBD1. The CDR3 totals 14 residues. Germline trimming cut 5 bases from V and 7 bases from J; bases unmatched to any gene: 6. Germline V gene sequence: CDR1 MNHEY, CDR2 SMNVEV (reference sequence). The CDR3 nucleotides are TGTGCCAGCAGTCAACAGGGGGCCGGCCAGCCCCAGCATTTT. This codes for CASSQQGAGQPQHF.

The chain joins TRBV5-8 to TRBJ1-3; 7 bases fit TRBD1. The length of the CDR3 is 16 residues. The germline V gene has CDR1 SGHTS and CDR2 YDEGEE. V trimming: 4 bases; J trimming: 0 bases; junction bases outside the gene matches: 7. Here the CDR3 DNA reads TGTGCCAGCAGCCTCGGCAGGGGGTTCTCTGGAAACACCATATATTTT. Encoded protein: CASSLGRGFSGNTIYF.

The chain recombines TRBV19 with TRBJ2-2; 7 nucleotides match TRBD1. Trimming cost V 3 bases and J 7 bases; bases outside gene matches: 8. The CDR3 runs to 15 residues. Looked up from germline, CDR1 is LNHDA and CDR2 is SQIVND (reference sequence). The CDR3 DNA is TGTGCCAGTAGTATTAGAACAGGGGTAGTCGGGGAGCTGTTTTTT. As protein: CASSIRTGVVGELFF.

This clone occurred once. The chain links TRBV19 to TRBJ1-1, with 11 bases fitting TRBD1. The CDR3 sequence is 15 residues long. CDR1 is LNHDA, CDR2 SQIVND, per germline (reference sequence). With 4 bases clipped from V and 5 bases from J, the junction kept 6 bases outside the gene matches. The DNA for the CDR3 is TGTGCCAGTAGTACCCGGACAGGGGGCTCGACTGAAGCTTTCTTT. Amino acids: CASSTRTGGSTEAFF.

The chain employs TRBV9 and TRBJ1-5, with TRBD1 matching over 8 bases. Per the germline V gene, CDR1 is SGDLS and CDR2 is YYNGEE. J was trimmed by 5 bases and V by 0 bases; bases with no gene match: 4. The CDR3 is 15 residues long. The CDR3 DNA reads as TGTGCCAGCAGCGTAGGACAGGGGCTTCATCAGCCCCAGCATTTT. Translated: CASSVGQGLHQPQHF.

CDR3 bases: TGTGCCAGCAGCCCCCGACTAGCGGGGGCCTTCAATGAGCAGTTCTTC. The encoded protein is CASSPRLAGAFNEQFF. The chain combines TRBV7-9 with TRBJ2-1; TRBD2 agrees at 12 bases. V trimming: 5 bases; J trimming: 6 bases; junction bases outside the gene matches: 8. CDR1 and CDR2 (germline): SEHNR, FQNEAQ (reference sequence). The CDR3 is 16 amino acids. Full variable domain (outside the CDR3, taken from reference TRBV7-9 and TRBJ2-1): DTGVSQNPRHKITKRGQNVTFRCDPISEHNRLYWYRQTLGQGPEFLTYFQNEAQLEKSRLLSDRFSAERPKGSFSTLEIQRTEQGDSAMYLCASSPRLAGAFNEQFFGPGTRLTVL.

The rearrangement joins TRBV11-2 to TRBJ2-7; tentative D call: TRBD2 (5 bases). With 5 bases removed from V and 3 bases from J, the gap between germline ends came to 11 bases. The CDR3 is 13 residues long. CDR1 is SGHAT and CDR2 is FQNNGV in the germline V gene. CDR3 protein: CASSPTGGYEQYF. In DNA, the CDR3 is TGTGCCAGCAGCCCCACTGGAGGCTACGAGCAGTACTTC. The whole variable domain, filled in from reference TRBV11-2 and TRBJ2-7, reads EAGVAQSPRYKIIEKRQSVAFWCNPISGHATLYWYQQILGQGPKLLIQFQNNGVVDDSQLPKDRFSAERLKGVDSTLKIQPAKLEDSAVYLCASSPTGGYEQYFGPGTRLTVT.

Remarks on this clone: At the DNA level, this CDR3 is encoded by other sequences in the same sample as well. The chain carries TRBV5-1 and TRBJ2-7; D ambiguous. The V end was cut by 0 bases, the J end by 7 bases, with 14 bases between. The CDR3 has 14 amino acids. Germline CDR1 and CDR2: SGHRS and YFSETQ. CDR3 residues: CASSLGALSREQYF. The CDR3, as DNA: TGCGCCAGCAGCTTGGGAGCACTATCTCGGGAGCAGTACTTC.

The V gene is TRBV6-5, the J gene TRBJ1-2; the match to TRBD1 covers 7 bases. The CDR3 sequence is 14 residues long. Trimming took 4 bases from V and 8 from J; bases not matched to a gene: 10. Per the germline V gene, CDR1 is MNHEY and CDR2 is SVGAGI. This CDR3 is CASSSAGTAGGYTF. The CDR3 DNA is TGTGCCAGCAGTTCCGCCGGGACAGCCGGCGGCTACACCTTC.

J is TRBJ1-2 and V is TRBV6-5; unclear D gene. Per germline, CDR1 MNHEY and CDR2 SVGAGI. This CDR3 region has 14 residues. Trimming removed 0 bases at V and 3 bases at J, with 8 bases between. The CDR3, as DNA: TGTGCCAGCAGTTACTCAAATCCCTACTATGGCTACACCTTC. It codes for CASSYSNPYYGYTF.

The chain is built from TRBV6-2 or TRBV6-3 and TRBJ2-5; D remains ambiguous. The germline V gene has CDR1 MNHEY and CDR2 SVGEGT. Trimming shortened V by 2 bases and J by 1 base, and 8 bases separated the two germline ends. The length of the CDR3 is 14 residues. This CDR3 is CASSYTLIQETQYF. CDR3 DNA sequence: TGTGCCAGCAGTTACACGCTAATCCAAGAGACCCAGTACTTC.

The V call is TRBV20-1, the J call TRBJ2-1, with D perhaps TRBD1 (6 bases). This CDR3 region has 14 residues. V was pared by 3 bases and J by 2 bases, with 11 bases between. Looked up from germline, CDR1 is DFQATT and CDR2 is SNEGSKA (reference sequence). The CDR3 sequence: CSASKGEAYNEQFF. In DNA, the CDR3 is TGCAGTGCTAGTAAGGGGGAAGCCTACAATGAGCAGTTCTTC.

This clone was detected a few times. The chain recombines TRBV21-1 with TRBJ1-1. TRBV21-1 is a pseudogene locus. This CDR3 spans 14 amino acids. The DNA for the CDR3 is TGTGCCAGCAGCAAAGCGAAGCGGGGGAGGGAAGCTTTCTTT. Its protein product is CASSKAKRGREAFF.

This clone was seen at least ten times. The chain is built from TRBV29-1 and TRBJ1-1, with TRBD1 matching 7 bases. CDR1 is SQVTM and CDR2 is ANQGSEA in the germline V gene. There are 13 residues in the CDR3. V shed 6 bases, J shed 5 bases, and the junction held 9 bases outside the gene matches. Written as DNA, the CDR3 is TGCAGCGTAGGAGCACAGGGGATAACTGAAGCTTTCTTT. It yields the protein CSVGAQGITEAFF.

The chain uses TRBV5-1 and TRBJ2-7; D might be TRBD2 (6 bases). V lost 5 bases and J 3 bases, leaving 21 bases between the germline ends. There are 16 residues in the CDR3. The germline V gene has CDR1 SGHRS and CDR2 YFSETQ. CDR3 sequence (DNA): TGCGCCAGCAGGCCGTCACCCGGGGGATCAAGCTACGAGCAGTACTTC. It yields the protein CASRPSPGGSSYEQYF. The whole variable domain, remainder taken from reference TRBV5-1 and TRBJ2-7, is KAGVTQTPRYLIKTRGQQVTLSCSPISGHRSVSWYQQTPGQGLQFLFEYFSETQRNKGNFPGRFSGRQFSNSRSEMNVSTLELGDSALYLCASRPSPGGSSYEQYFGPGTRLTVT.

The chain carries TRBV10-2 and TRBJ2-5, with 9 bases lining up with TRBD2. The CDR3 is 17 residues long. CDR1 and CDR2 (germline): WSHSY, SAAADI. V shed 1 base and J 1 base; nucleotides not matched to a gene: 7. The CDR3 protein is CASSELGLAGTQETQYF. The CDR3 region has the DNA TGCGCCAGCAGTGAGTTAGGGCTAGCGGGGACCCAAGAGACCCAGTACTTC.

The V and J genes are TRBV7-9 and TRBJ1-1, with D possibly TRBD1 on 5 matching bases. The V end lost 2 bases, the J end lost 10 bases, and 17 bases lay between the germline ends. In germline, CDR1 is SEHNR, CDR2 FQNEAQ (reference sequence). The CDR3 covers 14 residues. The CDR3: CASSLRGTPARAFF. Written as DNA, the CDR3 is TGTGCCAGCAGCTTAAGGGGAACACCAGCACGAGCTTTCTTT.

CDR3 nucleotides: TGTGCCAGCAGCTCCGGGACAGGGGGGATAGAGGTCGCAGATACGCAGTATTTT. Amino acids: CASSSGTGGIEVADTQYF. The chain joins TRBV5-8 to TRBJ2-3; the match to TRBD1 covers 11 bases. With V trimmed by 3 bases and J by 4 bases, 13 bases remained unmatched. The CDR3 length is 18 residues. Germline values: CDR1 SGHTS, CDR2 YDEGEE.

This clone was recorded only once. The chain joins TRBV6-2 or TRBV6-3 to TRBJ1-2; no firm D call. The CDR3 contains 14 residues. V gave up 6 bases and J gave up 8 bases, with 19 bases separating them. Germline CDR1 is MNHEY and CDR2 is SVGEGT. CDR3 nucleotide sequence: TGTGCCAGCAGCAAAGTCGACGGGATGAGGGGCTACACCTTC. This encodes CASSKVDGMRGYTF.

This chain connects TRBV18 to TRBJ2-1, with 8 bases matching TRBD1. Germline CDR1 is KGHSH and CDR2 is LQKENI. This CDR3 region has 16 residues. V trimming: 3 bases; J trimming: 5 bases; junction bases outside the gene matches: 9. Here the CDR3 reads CASSPRQGQSNNEQFF. The CDR3 DNA sequence: TGTGCCAGCTCACCTAGACAGGGGCAATCGAACAATGAGCAGTTCTTC.

This clone was found a few times. The V and J genes are TRBV5-6 and TRBJ2-2; 9 bases line up with TRBD1. The CDR3 sequence is 16 residues long. V was clipped by 0 bases and J by 7 bases; unmatched bases: 7. Germline assignment: CDR1 SGHDT and CDR2 YYEEEE. CDR3 residues: CASSLGPGTGFGELFF. For the CDR3, the DNA is TGTGCCAGCAGCTTGGGACCCGGGACAGGGTTCGGGGAGCTGTTTTTT.